This T cell receptor (beta chain) emerged from a study of early T cells in non-severe SARS-CoV-2 infection. From germline, CDR1 is SGHNT and CDR2 YENEEA. V was pared by 4 bases and J by 6 bases, with 12 bases between. The CDR3 runs to 14 residues. Individual cDNA molecules were tagged with unique molecular identifiers, the study reported. TCRdb re-derived calls from the 5' RACE reads in MiXCR, one entry per CDR3 protein. Of 26,000 or so distinct CDR3 sequences in the sample, more than 3.5% were seen once. This clonotype has at least ten counts. The sample was whole blood. The receptor comes from an adult who was a healthcare worker with PCR-confirmed SARS-CoV-2 infection or an uninfected control (not recorded which). The chain employs TRBV11-3 and TRBJ2-2, with D perhaps matching TRBD2 (5 bases). The CDR3 DNA reads as TGTGCCAGCAGCTACAGCTCGAGGGCCGGGGAGCTGTTTTTT. Encoded protein: CASSYSSRAGELFF.